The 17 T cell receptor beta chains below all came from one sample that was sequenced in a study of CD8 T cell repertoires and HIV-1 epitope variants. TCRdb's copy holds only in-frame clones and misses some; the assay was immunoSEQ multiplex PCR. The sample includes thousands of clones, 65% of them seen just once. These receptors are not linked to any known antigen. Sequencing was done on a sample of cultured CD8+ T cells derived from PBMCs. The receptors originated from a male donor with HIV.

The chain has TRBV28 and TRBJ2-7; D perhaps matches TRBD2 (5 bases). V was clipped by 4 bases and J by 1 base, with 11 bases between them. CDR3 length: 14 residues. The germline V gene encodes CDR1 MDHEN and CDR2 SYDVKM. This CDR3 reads CASSYEGRSYEQYF. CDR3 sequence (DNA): TGTGCCAGCAGTTACGAGGGAAGGTCCTACGAGCAGTACTTC.

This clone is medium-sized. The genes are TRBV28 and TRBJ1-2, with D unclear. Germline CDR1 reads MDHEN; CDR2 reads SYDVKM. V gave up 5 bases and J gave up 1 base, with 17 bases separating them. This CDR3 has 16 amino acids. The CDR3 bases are TGTGCCAGCAGTCTCATGCCCCTGGACTATAACTATGGCTACACCTTC. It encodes CASSLMPLDYNYGYTF.

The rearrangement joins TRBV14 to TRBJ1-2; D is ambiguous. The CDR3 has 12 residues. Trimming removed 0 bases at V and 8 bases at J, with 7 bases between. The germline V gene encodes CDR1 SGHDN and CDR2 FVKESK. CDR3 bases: TGTGCCAGCAGCCAAGAGTGGCAGGGCTACACCTTC. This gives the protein CASSQEWQGYTF.

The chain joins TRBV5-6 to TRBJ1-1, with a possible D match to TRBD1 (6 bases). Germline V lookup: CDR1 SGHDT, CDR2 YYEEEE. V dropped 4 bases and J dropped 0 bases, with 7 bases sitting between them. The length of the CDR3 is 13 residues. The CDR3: CASSGTLNTEAFF. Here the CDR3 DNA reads TGTGCCAGCAGCGGGACATTGAACACTGAAGCTTTCTTT. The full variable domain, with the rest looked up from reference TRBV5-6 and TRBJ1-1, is DAGVTQSPTHLIKTRGQQVTLRCSPKSGHDTVSWYQQALGQGPQFIFQYYEEEERQRGNFPDRFSGHQFPNYSSELNVNALLLGDSALYLCASSGTLNTEAFFGQGTRLTVV.

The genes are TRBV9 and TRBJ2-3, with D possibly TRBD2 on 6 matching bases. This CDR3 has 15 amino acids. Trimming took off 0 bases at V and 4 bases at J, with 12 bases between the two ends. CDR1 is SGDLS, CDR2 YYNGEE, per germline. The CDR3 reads CASSVVGGASDTQYF. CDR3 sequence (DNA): TGTGCCAGCAGCGTAGTGGGCGGGGCTTCAGATACGCAGTATTTT.

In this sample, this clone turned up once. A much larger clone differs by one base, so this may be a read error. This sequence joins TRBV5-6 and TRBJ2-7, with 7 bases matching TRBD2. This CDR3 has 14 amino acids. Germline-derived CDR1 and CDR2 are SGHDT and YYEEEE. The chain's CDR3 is CASSAGLSSSEQYF. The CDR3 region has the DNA TGTGCCAGCAGCGCGGGACTAAGTTCCTCCGAGCAGTACTTC.

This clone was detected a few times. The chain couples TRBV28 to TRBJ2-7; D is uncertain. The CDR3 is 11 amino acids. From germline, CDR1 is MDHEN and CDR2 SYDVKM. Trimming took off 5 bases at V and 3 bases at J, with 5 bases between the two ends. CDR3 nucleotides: TGTGCCAGCAGTCCCGGCTACGAGCAGTACTTC. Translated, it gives CASSPGYEQYF.

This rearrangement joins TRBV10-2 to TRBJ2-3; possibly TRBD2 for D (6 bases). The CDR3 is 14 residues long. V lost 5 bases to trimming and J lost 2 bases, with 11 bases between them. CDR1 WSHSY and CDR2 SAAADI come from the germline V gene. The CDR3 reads CASSLGGPTDTQYF. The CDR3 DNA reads TGCGCCAGCAGTCTCGGGGGACCCACAGATACGCAGTATTTT.

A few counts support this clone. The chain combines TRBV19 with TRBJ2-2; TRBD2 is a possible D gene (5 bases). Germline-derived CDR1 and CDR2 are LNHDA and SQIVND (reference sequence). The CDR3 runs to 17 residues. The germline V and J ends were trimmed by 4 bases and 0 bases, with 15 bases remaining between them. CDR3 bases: TGTGCCAGTAGTAACTGGATTCAGACTACGAACACCGGGGAGCTGTTTTTT. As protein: CASSNWIQTTNTGELFF.

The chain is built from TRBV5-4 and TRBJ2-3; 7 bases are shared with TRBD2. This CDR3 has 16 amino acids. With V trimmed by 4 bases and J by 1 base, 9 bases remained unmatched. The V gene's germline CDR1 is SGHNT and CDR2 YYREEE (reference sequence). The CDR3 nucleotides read TGTGCCAGCAGCGGGGGAGGGACGAGGGGCACAGATACGCAGTATTTT. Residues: CASSGGGTRGTDTQYF.

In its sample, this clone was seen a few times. In DNA form, the CDR3 reads TGTGCCAGCAGCTTATTTCCAGGGATGGCGAACACTGAAGCTTTCTTT. Translation gives CASSLFPGMANTEAFF. The gene calls are TRBV11-1 and TRBJ1-1, with D possibly matching TRBD1 (5 bases). Germline V gene lookup returns CDR1 SGHAT and CDR2 FQDESV (reference sequence). This CDR3 is 16 amino acids long. The V and J ends lost 2 bases and 1 base respectively, with 14 bases between them. Full variable domain (rest looked up from reference TRBV11-1 and TRBJ1-1): EAEVAQSPRYKITEKSQAVAFWCDPISGHATLYWYRQILGQGPELLVQFQDESVVDDSQLPKDRFSAERLKGVDSTLKIQPAELGDSAMYLCASSLFPGMANTEAFFGQGTRLTVV.

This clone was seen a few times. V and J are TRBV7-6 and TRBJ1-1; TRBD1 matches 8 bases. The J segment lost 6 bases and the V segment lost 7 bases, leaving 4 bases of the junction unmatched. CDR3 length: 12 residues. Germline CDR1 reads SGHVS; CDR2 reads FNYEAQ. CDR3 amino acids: CASTTGGAEAFF. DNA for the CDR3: TGTGCCAGCACTACAGGGGGGGCTGAAGCTTTCTTT.

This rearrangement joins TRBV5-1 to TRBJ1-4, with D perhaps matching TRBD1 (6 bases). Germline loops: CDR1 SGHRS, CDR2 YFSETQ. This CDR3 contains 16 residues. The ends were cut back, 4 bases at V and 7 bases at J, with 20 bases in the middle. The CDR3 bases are TGCGCCAGCAGCGTGGCCCCGACAGGTTCGGCTGAAAAACTGTTTTTT. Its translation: CASSVAPTGSAEKLFF.

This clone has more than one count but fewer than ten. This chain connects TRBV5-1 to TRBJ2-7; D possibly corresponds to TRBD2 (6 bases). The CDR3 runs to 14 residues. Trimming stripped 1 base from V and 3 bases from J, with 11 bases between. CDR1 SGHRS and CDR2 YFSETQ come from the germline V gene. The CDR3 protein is CASSLYAGGYEQYF. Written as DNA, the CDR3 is TGCGCCAGCAGCTTGTATGCCGGGGGCTACGAGCAGTACTTC.

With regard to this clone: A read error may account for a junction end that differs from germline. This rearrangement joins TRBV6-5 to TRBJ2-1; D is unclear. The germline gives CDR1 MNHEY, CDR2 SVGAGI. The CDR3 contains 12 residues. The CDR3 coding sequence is TGTACCAGCTGGGCGTTCGACAATGAGCAGTTCTTC. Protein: CTSWAFDNEQFF.

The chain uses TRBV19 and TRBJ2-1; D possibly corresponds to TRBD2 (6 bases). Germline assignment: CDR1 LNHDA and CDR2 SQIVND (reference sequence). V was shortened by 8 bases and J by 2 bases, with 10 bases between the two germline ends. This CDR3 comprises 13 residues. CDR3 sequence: CASVDYPYNEQFF. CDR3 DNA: TGTGCCAGTGTGGACTATCCCTACAATGAGCAGTTCTTC.

This CDR3 is CASTPGLATYNEQFF. The CDR3 DNA sequence: TGTGCCAGCACCCCGGGACTAGCAACCTACAATGAGCAGTTCTTC. This chain links TRBV28 with TRBJ2-1, with TRBD2 matching 9 bases. The germline gives CDR1 MDHEN, CDR2 SYDVKM. The junction had 6 bases not matched to a gene; V was cut back by 7 bases and J by 2 bases. CDR3 length equals 15 residues.